This T cell receptor (beta chain) was profiled in a study of cytomegalovirus exposure and HLA in healthy donors. General study findings and limits: Accurate HLA-A and HLA-B prediction from TCR beta sequences was reported for most subjects. CMV serostatus was the only immune exposure information that was available. Despite most TCR sequences being rare, some public TCRs occurred in many donors. In a later analysis, a missense DCLRE1C variant was linked to TCR beta V- and J-gene trimming.

PCR was performed using 60 Vbeta and 13 Jbeta primers. The method was immunoSEQ multiplex PCR; TCRdb's version includes in-frame clones alone and lacks a portion of them. The sample holds approximately 200,000 clones, about 81% seen once. Comments on this clone: Its specificity is unknown.

The sequence derives from a woman in her forties or fifties in good health and CMV-seropositive. Sequenced input: PBMCs.

The CDR3 DNA reads as TGTGCCAGCAGCTTGGGGCACCGTGCCCCCAAAGAGACCCAGTACTTC. It codes for CASSLGHRAPKETQYF. The rearrangement joins TRBV5-6 to TRBJ2-5; D gene unclear. The CDR3 is 16 residues long. With 0 bases removed from V and 3 bases from J, the gap between germline ends came to 15 bases. Germline V gene lookup returns CDR1 SGHDT and CDR2 YYEEEE. The complete variable domain, with remaining parts taken from reference TRBV5-6 and TRBJ2-5, reads DAGVTQSPTHLIKTRGQQVTLRCSPKSGHDTVSWYQQALGQGPQFIFQYYEEEERQRGNFPDRFSGHQFPNYSSELNVNALLLGDSALYLCASSLGHRAPKETQYFGPGTRLLVL.